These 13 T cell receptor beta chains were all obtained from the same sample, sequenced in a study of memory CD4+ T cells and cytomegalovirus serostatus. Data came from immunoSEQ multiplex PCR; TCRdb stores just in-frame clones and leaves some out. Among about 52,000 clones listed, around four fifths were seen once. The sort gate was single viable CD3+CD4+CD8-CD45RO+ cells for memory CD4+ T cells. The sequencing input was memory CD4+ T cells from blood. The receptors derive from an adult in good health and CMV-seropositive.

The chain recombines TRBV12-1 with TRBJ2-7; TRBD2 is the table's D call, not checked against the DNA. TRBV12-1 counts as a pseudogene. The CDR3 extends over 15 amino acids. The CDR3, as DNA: TGTGCCAGCAGCTTTCTAGCGGGGAGTTCCTACGAGCAGTACTTC. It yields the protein CASSFLAGSSYEQYF.

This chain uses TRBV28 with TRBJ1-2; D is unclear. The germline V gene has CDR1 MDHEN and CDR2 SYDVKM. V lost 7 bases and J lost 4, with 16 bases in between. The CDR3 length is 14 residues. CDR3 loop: CASTQTNQPYGYTF. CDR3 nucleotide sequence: TGTGCCAGCACCCAGACCAACCAACCCTATGGCTACACCTTC.

The CDR3 here is CASSAGPLGNTIYF. CDR3 DNA: TGTGCCAGCAGTGCCGGACCCCTTGGAAACACCATATATTTT. The rearrangement joins TRBV28 to TRBJ1-3, with D unresolved. V shed 5 bases and J shed 3 bases, with 11 bases lying between them. The CDR3 covers 14 residues. CDR1 and CDR2 from the germline V gene are MDHEN and SYDVKM.

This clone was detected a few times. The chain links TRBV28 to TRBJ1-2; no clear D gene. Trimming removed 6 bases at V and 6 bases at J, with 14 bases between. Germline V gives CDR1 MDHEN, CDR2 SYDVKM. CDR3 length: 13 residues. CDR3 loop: CASRPTEVNGYTF. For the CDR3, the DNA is TGTGCCAGCAGGCCTACAGAAGTCAATGGCTACACCTTC.

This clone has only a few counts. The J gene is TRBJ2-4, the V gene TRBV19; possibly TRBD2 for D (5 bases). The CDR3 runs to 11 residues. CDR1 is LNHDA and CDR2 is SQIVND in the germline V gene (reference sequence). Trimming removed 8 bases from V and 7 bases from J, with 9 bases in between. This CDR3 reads CASARGNIQYF. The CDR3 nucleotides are TGTGCCAGTGCTCGAGGGAACATTCAGTACTTC.

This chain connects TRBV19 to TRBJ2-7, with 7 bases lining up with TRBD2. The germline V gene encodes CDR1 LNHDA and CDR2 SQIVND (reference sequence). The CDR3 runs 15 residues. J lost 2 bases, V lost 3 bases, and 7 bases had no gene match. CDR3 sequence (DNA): TGTGCCAGTAGTATTAGAGTGGCGGGAGCCTACGAGCAGTACTTC. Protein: CASSIRVAGAYEQYF.

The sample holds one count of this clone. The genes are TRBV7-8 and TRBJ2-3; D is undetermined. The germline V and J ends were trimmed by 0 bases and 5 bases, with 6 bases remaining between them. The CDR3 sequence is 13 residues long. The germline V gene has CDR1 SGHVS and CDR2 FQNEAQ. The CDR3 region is CASSLARVDTQYF. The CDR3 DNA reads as TGTGCCAGCAGCTTAGCGCGAGTAGATACGCAGTATTTT.

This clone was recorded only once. The DNA for the CDR3 is TGTGCCAGTAGCTCGGACTCGGGTAGCAATCAGCCCCAGCATTTT. Protein sequence: CASSSDSGSNQPQHF. V usage is TRBV19 and J usage is TRBJ1-5, with D hard to call. The CDR3 is 15 residues long. Per the germline V gene, CDR1 is LNHDA and CDR2 is SQIVND (reference sequence). V lost 6 bases to trimming and J lost 0 bases, with 12 bases between them.

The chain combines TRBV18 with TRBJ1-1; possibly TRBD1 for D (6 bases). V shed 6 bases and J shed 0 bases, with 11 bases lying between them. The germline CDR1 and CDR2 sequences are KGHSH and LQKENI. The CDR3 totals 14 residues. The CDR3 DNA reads TGTGCCAGCTCCCTAGGACAGATGAACACTGAAGCTTTCTTT. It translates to CASSLGQMNTEAFF.

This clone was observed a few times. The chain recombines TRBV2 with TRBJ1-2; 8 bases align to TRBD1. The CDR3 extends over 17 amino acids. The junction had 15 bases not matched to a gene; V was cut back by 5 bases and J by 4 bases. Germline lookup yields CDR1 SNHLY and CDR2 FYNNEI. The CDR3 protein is CASSPLGRGQHRYGYTF. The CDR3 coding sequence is TGTGCCAGCAGTCCTCTGGGCAGGGGGCAACATCGCTATGGCTACACCTTC.

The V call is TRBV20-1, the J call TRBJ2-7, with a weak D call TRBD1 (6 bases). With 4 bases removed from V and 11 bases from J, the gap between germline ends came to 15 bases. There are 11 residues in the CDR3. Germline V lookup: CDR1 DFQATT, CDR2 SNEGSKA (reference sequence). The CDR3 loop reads CSANRDNRKYF. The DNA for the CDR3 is TGCAGTGCTAACCGGGACAATCGGAAGTACTTC.

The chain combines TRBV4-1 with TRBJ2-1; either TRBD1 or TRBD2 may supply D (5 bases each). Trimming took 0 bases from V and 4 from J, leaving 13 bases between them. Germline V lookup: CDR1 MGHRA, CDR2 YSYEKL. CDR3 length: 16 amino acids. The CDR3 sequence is CASSQDPAGTYNEQFF. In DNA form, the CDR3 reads TGCGCCAGCAGCCAAGATCCCGCAGGGACGTACAATGAGCAGTTCTTC.

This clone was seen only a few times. CDR3 nucleotide sequence: TGTGCCAGCAGGCTTCAGCGGAACACTGAAGCTTTCTTT. It codes for CASRLQRNTEAFF. The rearrangement joins TRBV27 to TRBJ1-1; D gene ambiguous. CDR1 is MNHEY and CDR2 is SMNVEV in the germline V gene (reference sequence). V gave up 6 bases and J gave up 1 base, with 9 bases separating them. The CDR3 sequence is 13 residues long.